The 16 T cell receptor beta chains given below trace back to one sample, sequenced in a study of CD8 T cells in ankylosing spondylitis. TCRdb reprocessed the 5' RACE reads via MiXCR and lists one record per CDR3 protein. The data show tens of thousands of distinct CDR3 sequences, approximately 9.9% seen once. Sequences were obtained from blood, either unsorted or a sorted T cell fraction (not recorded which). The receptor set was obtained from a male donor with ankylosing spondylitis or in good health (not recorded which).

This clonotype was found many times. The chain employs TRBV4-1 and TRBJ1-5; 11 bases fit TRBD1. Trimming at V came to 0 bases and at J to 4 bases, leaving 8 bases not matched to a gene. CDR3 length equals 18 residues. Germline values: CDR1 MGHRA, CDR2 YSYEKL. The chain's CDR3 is CASSQDARDRGLNQPQHF. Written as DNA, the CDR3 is TGCGCCAGCAGCCAAGATGCGAGGGACAGGGGGTTGAATCAGCCCCAGCATTTT.

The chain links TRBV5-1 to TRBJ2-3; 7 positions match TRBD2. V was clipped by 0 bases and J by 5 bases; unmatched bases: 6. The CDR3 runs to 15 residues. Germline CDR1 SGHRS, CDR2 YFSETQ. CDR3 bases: TGCGCCAGCAGCTTGGAAGGCGGGGGTTTAGATACGCAGTATTTT. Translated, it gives CASSLEGGGLDTQYF. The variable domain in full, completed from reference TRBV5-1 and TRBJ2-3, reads KAGVTQTPRYLIKTRGQQVTLSCSPISGHRSVSWYQQTPGQGLQFLFEYFSETQRNKGNFPGRFSGRQFSNSRSEMNVSTLELGDSALYLCASSLEGGGLDTQYFGPGTRLTVL.

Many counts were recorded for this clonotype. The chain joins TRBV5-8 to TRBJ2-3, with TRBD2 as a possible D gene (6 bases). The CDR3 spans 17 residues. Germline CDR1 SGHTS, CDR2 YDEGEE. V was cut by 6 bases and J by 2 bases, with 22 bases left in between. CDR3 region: CASTLLFGEVSTDTQYF. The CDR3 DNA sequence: TGTGCCAGCACGTTATTGTTCGGGGAGGTTTCCACAGATACGCAGTATTTT.

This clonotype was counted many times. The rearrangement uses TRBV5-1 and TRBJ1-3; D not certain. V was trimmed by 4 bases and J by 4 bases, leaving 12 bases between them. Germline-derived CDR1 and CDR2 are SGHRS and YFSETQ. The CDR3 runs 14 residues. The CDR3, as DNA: TGCGCCAGCAGCCCGGACTTTGTCGGAAACACCATATATTTT. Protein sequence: CASSPDFVGNTIYF.

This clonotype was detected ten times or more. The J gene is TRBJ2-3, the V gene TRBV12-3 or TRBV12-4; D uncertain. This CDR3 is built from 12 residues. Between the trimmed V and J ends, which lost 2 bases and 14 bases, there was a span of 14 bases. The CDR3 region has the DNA TGTGCCAGCAGTTTACGCACACTGGTACTGTATTTT. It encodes CASSLRTLVLYF.

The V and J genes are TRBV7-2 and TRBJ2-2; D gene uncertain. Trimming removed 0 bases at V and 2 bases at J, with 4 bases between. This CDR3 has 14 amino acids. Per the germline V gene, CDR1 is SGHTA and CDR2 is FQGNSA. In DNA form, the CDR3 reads TGTGCCAGCAGCTTAGCTTTAAACACCGGGGAGCTGTTTTTT. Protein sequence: CASSLALNTGELFF.

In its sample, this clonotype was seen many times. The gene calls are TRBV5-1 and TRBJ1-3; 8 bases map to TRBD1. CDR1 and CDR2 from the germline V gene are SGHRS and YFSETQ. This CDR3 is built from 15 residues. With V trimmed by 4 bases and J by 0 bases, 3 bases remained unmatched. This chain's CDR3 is CASSLTGGSGNTIYF. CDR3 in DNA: TGCGCCAGCAGCCTTACAGGGGGCTCTGGAAACACCATATATTTT.

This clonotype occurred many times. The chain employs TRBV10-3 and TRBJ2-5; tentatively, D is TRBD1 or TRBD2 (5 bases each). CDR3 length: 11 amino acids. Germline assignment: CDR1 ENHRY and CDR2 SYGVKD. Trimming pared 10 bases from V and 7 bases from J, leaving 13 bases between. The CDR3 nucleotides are TGTGCCACATGGGACGTGGGGACCCAGTACTTC. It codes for CATWDVGTQYF.

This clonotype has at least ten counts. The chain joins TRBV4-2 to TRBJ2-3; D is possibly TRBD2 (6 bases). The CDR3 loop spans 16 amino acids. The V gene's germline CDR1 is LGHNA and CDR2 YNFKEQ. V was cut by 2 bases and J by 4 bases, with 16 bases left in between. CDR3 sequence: CASSQYRASVPDTQYF. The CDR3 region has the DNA TGTGCCAGCAGCCAATATCGGGCTAGCGTTCCAGATACGCAGTATTTT.

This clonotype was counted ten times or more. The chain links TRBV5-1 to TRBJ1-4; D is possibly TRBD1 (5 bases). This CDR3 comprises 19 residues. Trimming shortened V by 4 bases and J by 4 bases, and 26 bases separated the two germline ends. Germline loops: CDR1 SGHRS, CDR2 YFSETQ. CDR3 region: CASSPGWFGGGDINEKLFF. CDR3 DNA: TGCGCCAGCAGCCCGGGCTGGTTTGGGGGAGGAGACATTAATGAAAAACTGTTTTTT.

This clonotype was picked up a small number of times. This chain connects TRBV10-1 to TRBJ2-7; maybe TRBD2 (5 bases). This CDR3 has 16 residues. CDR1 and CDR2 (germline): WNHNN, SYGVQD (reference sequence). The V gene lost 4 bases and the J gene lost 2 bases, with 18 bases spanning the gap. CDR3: CASSAPCGLFPYEQYF. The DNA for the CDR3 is TGCGCCAGCAGTGCACCCTGCGGGCTATTCCCCTACGAGCAGTACTTC.

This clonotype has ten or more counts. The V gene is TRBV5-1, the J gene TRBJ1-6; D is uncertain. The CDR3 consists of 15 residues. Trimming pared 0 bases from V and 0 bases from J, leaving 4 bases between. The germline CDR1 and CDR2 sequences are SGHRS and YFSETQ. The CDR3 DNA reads TGCGCCAGCAGCTTGGAGAGCTCCTATAATTCACCCCTCCACTTT. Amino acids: CASSLESSYNSPLHF. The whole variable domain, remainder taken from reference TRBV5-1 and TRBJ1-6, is KAGVTQTPRYLIKTRGQQVTLSCSPISGHRSVSWYQQTPGQGLQFLFEYFSETQRNKGNFPGRFSGRQFSNSRSEMNVSTLELGDSALYLCASSLESSYNSPLHFGNGTRLTVT.

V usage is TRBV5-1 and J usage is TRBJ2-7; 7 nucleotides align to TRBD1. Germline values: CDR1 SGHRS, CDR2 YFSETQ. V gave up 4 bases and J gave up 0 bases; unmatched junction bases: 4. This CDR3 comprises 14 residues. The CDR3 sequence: CASSLRGHSYEQYF. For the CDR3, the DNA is TGCGCCAGCAGCCTAAGGGGGCACTCCTACGAGCAGTACTTC.

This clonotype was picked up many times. The CDR3 protein is CASSLDSGTVNSPLHF. The CDR3 DNA sequence: TGCGCCAGCAGCTTGGATTCCGGTACAGTGAATTCACCCCTCCACTTT. The chain couples TRBV5-1 to TRBJ1-6; no clear D gene. From germline, CDR1 is SGHRS and CDR2 YFSETQ. This CDR3 is 16 amino acids long. V lost 0 bases to trimming and J lost 7 bases, with 14 bases between them.

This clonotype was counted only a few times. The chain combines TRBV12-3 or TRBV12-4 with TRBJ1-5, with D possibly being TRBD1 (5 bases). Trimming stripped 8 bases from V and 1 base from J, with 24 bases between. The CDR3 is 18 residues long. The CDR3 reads CASRSERGGDGSNQPQHF. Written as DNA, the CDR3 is TGTGCCAGCCGGTCCGAAAGGGGTGGGGACGGGAGCAATCAGCCCCAGCATTTT.

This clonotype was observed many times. This CDR3 is CASAREGYGYTF. For the CDR3, the DNA is TGTGCCAGCGCACGGGAAGGCTATGGCTACACCTTC. V and J are TRBV4-2 and TRBJ1-2; D not certain. Germline loops: CDR1 LGHNA, CDR2 YNFKEQ. V was pared by 8 bases and J by 4 bases, with 11 bases between. The CDR3 runs to 12 residues.